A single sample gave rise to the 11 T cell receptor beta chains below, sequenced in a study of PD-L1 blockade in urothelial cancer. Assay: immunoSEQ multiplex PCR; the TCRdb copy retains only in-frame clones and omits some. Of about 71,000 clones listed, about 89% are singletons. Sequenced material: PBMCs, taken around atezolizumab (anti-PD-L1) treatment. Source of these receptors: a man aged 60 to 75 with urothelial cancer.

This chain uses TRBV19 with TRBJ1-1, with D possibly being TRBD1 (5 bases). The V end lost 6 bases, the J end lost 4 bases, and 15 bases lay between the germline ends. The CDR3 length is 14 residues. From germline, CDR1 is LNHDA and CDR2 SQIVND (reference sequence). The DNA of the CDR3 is TGTGCCAGTAGGGCCACACAGGCGACCACTGAAGCTTTCTTT. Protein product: CASRATQATTEAFF.

CDR3 sequence: CASRLAGAYEQYF. The CDR3 DNA follows: TGTGCCAGCAGGTTAGCGGGAGCCTACGAGCAGTACTTC. The chain recombines TRBV27 with TRBJ2-7; 9 bases match TRBD2. Per the germline V gene, CDR1 is MNHEY and CDR2 is SMNVEV (reference sequence). The CDR3 extends over 13 amino acids. V was clipped by 6 bases and J by 2 bases; unmatched bases: 2.

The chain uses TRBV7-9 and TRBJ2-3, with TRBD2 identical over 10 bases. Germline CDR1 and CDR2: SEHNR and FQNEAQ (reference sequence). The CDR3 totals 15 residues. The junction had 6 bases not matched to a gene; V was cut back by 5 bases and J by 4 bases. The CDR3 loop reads CASSPAGGPADTQYF. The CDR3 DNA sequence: TGTGCCAGCAGCCCAGCGGGAGGGCCGGCAGATACGCAGTATTTT.

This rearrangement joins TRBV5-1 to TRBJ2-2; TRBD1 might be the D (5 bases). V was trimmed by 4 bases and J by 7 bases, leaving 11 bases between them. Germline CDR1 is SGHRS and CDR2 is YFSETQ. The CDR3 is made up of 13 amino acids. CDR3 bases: TGCGCCAGCAGCCCCCAAGGGGACGGGGAGCTGTTTTTT. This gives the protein CASSPQGDGELFF.

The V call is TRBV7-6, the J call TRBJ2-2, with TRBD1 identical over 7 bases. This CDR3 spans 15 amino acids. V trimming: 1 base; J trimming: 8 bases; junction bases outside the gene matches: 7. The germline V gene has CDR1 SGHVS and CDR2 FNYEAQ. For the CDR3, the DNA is TGTGCCAGCAGCTTAGTAGGGGGCCGATCGGGGGAGCTGTTTTTT. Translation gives CASSLVGGRSGELFF.

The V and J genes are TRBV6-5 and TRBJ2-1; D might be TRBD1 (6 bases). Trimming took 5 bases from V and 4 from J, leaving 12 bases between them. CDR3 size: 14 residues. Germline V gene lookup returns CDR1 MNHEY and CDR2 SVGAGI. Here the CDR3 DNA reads TGTGCCAGCAGTACCCGGACAGTGTACAATGAGCAGTTCTTC. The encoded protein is CASSTRTVYNEQFF.

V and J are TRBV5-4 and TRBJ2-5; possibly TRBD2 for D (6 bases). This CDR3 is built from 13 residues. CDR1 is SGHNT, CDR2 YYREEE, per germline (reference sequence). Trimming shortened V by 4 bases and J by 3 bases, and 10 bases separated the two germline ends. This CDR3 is CASSGLQEETQYF. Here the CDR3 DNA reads TGTGCCAGCAGCGGACTACAGGAAGAGACCCAGTACTTC.

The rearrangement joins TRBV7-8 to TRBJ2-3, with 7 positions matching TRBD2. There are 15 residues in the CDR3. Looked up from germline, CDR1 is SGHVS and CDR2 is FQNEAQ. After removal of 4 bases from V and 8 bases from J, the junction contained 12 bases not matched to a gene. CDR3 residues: CASSYPGEGMSTQYF. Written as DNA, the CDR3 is TGTGCCAGCAGCTATCCGGGGGAGGGGATGAGTACGCAGTATTTT.

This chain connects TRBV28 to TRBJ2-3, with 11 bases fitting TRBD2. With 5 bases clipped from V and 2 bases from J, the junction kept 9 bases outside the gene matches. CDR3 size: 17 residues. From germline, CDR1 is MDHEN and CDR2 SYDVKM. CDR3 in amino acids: CASSTTLGLADTDTQYF. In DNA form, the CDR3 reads TGTGCCAGCAGTACGACCCTGGGACTAGCGGACACAGATACGCAGTATTTT.

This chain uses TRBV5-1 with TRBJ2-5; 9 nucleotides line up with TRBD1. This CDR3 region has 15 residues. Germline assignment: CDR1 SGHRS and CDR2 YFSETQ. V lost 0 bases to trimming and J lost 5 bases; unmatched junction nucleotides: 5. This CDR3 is CASSLDRGPGETQYF. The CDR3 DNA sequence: TGCGCCAGCAGCTTGGACAGGGGGCCGGGGGAGACCCAGTACTTC.

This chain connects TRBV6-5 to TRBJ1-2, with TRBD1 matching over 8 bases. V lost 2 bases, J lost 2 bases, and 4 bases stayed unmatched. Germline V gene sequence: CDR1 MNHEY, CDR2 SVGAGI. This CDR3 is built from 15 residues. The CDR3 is CASSYTGTGNYGYTF. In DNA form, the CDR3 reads TGTGCCAGCAGTTACACCGGGACAGGAAACTATGGCTACACCTTC.